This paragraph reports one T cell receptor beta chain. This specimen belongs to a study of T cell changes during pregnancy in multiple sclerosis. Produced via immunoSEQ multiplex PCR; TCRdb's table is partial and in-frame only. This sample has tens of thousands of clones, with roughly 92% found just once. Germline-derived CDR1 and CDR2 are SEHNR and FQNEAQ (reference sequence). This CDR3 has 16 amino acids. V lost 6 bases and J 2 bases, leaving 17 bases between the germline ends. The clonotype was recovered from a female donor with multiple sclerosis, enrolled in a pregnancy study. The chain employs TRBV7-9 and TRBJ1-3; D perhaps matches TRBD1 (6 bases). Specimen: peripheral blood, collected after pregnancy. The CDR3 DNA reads TGTGCCAGCAGTGGGGGGGGCGAATGGGCTGGAAACACCATATATTTT. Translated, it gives CASSGGGEWAGNTIYF.